This T cell receptor beta chain was obtained from a study of blood T cell repertoires in COVID-19. Study as a whole: Acute and convalescent COVID-19 specimens originated in the United States, Italy and Spain.

V lost 3 bases, J lost 4 bases, and 13 bases lay in between. This CDR3 region has 15 residues. Germline CDR1 reads MDHEN; CDR2 reads SYDVKM. Sequencing used immunoSEQ multiplex PCR; TCRdb keeps in-frame clones, though not all of them. The table records about 39,000 clones, approximately 80% of them present only once. The origin of this receptor is a man between 50 and 59 years old with active or convalescent COVID-19. The rearrangement links TRBV28 to TRBJ1-3; tentatively, D is TRBD1 (5 bases). Material: peripheral blood. The CDR3 DNA sequence: TGTGCCAGCAGTTTGGATTCAGGGCTCGGAAACACCATATATTTT. This translates into CASSLDSGLGNTIYF.